These 27 T cell receptor beta chains originate from one sample sequenced in a study of blood T cell repertoires in COVID-19. Sequenced by immunoSEQ multiplex PCR; TCRdb stores in-frame clones only, minus some. The sample lists roughly 280,000 clones; over 75% were seen once. Sequencing was performed on PBMCs or T cells enriched from blood (not recorded which). Receptors were obtained from a woman between 18 and 30 years old who had recovered from COVID-19.

This clone was seen a single time. The V and J genes are TRBV6-5 and TRBJ1-1; TRBD1 matches 7 bases. In germline, CDR1 is MNHEY, CDR2 SVGAGI. V lost 6 bases, J lost 4 bases, and 5 bases stayed unmatched. The CDR3 has 13 amino acids. CDR3 bases: TGTGCCAGCAGCCTGACAGGGCCCACTGAAGCTTTCTTT. Amino acid sequence: CASSLTGPTEAFF.

This clone has only one observation. The gene calls are TRBV10-3 and TRBJ2-3; TRBD1 matches 7 bases. Germline-derived CDR1 and CDR2 are ENHRY and SYGVKD. V dropped 0 bases and J dropped 5; count of bases not matched to a gene: 5. This CDR3 is 15 amino acids long. CDR3 DNA sequence: TGTGCCATCAGTGAGTCGCGACAGGGTGGAGATACGCAGTATTTT. As protein: CAISESRQGGDTQYF.

This CDR3 reads CATRTEPNSPLHF. CDR3 in DNA: TGTGCCACTAGGACAGAGCCTAATTCACCCCTCCACTTT. The chain joins TRBV19 to TRBJ1-6; perhaps TRBD1 as D (6 bases). The CDR3 is made up of 13 amino acids. The V end was cut by 10 bases, the J end by 6 bases, with 13 bases between. CDR1 is LNHDA and CDR2 is SQIVND in the germline V gene (reference sequence).

This chain uses TRBV4-2 with TRBJ2-5; TRBD2 matches at 9 bases. The CDR3 runs 16 residues. The V gene end was trimmed by 0 bases and the J gene end by 2 bases; junction bases not matched to a gene: 4. Germline CDR1 LGHNA, CDR2 YNFKEQ. The CDR3 nucleotides are TGTGCCAGCAGCCAAGATCTAGCGGGGACACAAGAGACCCAGTACTTC. Its translation: CASSQDLAGTQETQYF.

This clone was seen only a few times. This rearrangement joins TRBV2 to TRBJ1-5; D is unresolved. The CDR3 is made up of 11 amino acids. The V end was cut by 3 bases, the J end by 10 bases, with 7 bases between. Looked up from germline, CDR1 is SNHLY and CDR2 is FYNNEI. CDR3 DNA sequence: TGTGCCAGCAGTGACGGTGATCCCCAGCATTTT. Its protein is CASSDGDPQHF.

V is TRBV5-1 and J is TRBJ1-2, with 10 bases aligning to TRBD1. Germline V CDR1 and CDR2: SGHRS, YFSETQ. V lost 1 base and J lost 6; bases outside the gene matches: 9. The CDR3 has 16 amino acids. CDR3 in amino acids: CASSLLWGTGADGYTF. The CDR3 bases are TGCGCCAGCAGCTTGCTGTGGGGGACAGGGGCTGATGGCTACACCTTC.

The rearrangement uses TRBV6-6 and TRBJ1-1; 9 bases line up with TRBD1. The CDR3 length is 14 residues. V gave up 10 bases and J gave up 1 base; unmatched junction bases: 7. Germline CDR1 and CDR2: MNHNY and SVGAGI (reference sequence). The CDR3 DNA is TGTGCCACCCGACGGGACAGGGAGAACACTGAAGCTTTCTTT. Protein product: CATRRDRENTEAFF.

This rearrangement joins TRBV2 to TRBJ1-6; 9 nucleotides agree with TRBD1. The V gene end was trimmed by 8 bases and the J gene end by 2 bases; junction bases not matched to a gene: 4. Germline loops: CDR1 SNHLY, CDR2 FYNNEI. The CDR3 runs 15 residues. The CDR3 nucleotides read TGTGCCAGCGGAAGGGACAGGGCCTATAATTCACCCCTCCACTTT. Translation gives CASGRDRAYNSPLHF.

This clone was detected once. The CDR3 nucleotides are TGTGCCAGCAGTGAGGACGGACTTGGGCAGCAGTACTTC. Protein: CASSEDGLGQQYF. This chain joins TRBV6-1 and TRBJ2-7; D is perhaps TRBD2 (5 bases). From germline, CDR1 is MNHNS and CDR2 SASEGT. The CDR3 extends over 13 amino acids. V lost 3 bases and J 8 bases, leaving 14 bases between the germline ends.

The rearrangement uses TRBV30 and TRBJ2-5; 9 bases map to TRBD2. The V and J ends lost 1 base and 2 bases, in that order; junction bases with no gene match: 5. The CDR3 contains 15 residues. In germline, CDR1 is GTSNPN, CDR2 SVGIG (reference sequence). This CDR3 is CAWSAGTSQQETQYF. CDR3 nucleotides: TGTGCCTGGAGTGCGGGGACTAGCCAACAAGAGACCCAGTACTTC. The full variable domain, rest sourced from reference TRBV30 and TRBJ2-5, is SQTIHQWPATLVQPVGSPLSLECTVEGTSNPNLYWYRQAAGRGLQLLFYSVGIGQISSEVPQNLSASRPQDRQFILSSKKLLLSDSGFYLCAWSAGTSQQETQYFGPGTRLLVL.

The chain joins TRBV11-3 to TRBJ2-2; a possible D gene is TRBD1 (6 bases). The CDR3 contains 15 residues. With 5 bases removed from V and 7 bases from J, the gap between germline ends came to 17 bases. Germline loops: CDR1 SGHNT, CDR2 YENEEA. The CDR3 sequence is CASSPSQGSGGELFF. The CDR3 region has the DNA TGTGCCAGCAGCCCCAGTCAGGGGAGTGGCGGGGAGCTGTTTTTT. Looking up the rest from reference TRBV11-3 and TRBJ2-2 gives the full variable domain: EAGVVQSPRYKIIEKKQPVAFWCNPISGHNTLYWYLQNLGQGPELLIRYENEEAVDDSQLPKDRFSAERLKGVDSTLKIQPAELGDSAVYLCASSPSQGSGGELFFGEGSRLTVL.

The genes are TRBV2 and TRBJ2-5; TRBD2 matches at 10 bases. The CDR3 is 15 amino acids. CDR1 and CDR2 (germline): SNHLY, FYNNEI. The V and J ends lost 4 bases and 2 bases, in that order; junction bases with no gene match: 4. DNA for the CDR3: TGTGCCAGCAGTGCGGAGACTAGCGGGCAAGAGACCCAGTACTTC. It encodes CASSAETSGQETQYF.

CDR3 sequence reads: CASSPQASGGTGELFF. The CDR3, as DNA: TGCGCCAGCAGCCCCCAGGCTAGCGGGGGTACCGGGGAGCTGTTTTTT. The J gene is TRBJ2-2, the V gene TRBV5-1, with TRBD2 matching over 10 bases. The CDR3 is 16 residues long. Looked up from germline, CDR1 is SGHRS and CDR2 is YFSETQ. V lost 4 bases and J lost 5; bases outside the gene matches: 8. Full variable domain (missing parts from reference TRBV5-1 and TRBJ2-2): KAGVTQTPRYLIKTRGQQVTLSCSPISGHRSVSWYQQTPGQGLQFLFEYFSETQRNKGNFPGRFSGRQFSNSRSEMNVSTLELGDSALYLCASSPQASGGTGELFFGEGSRLTVL.

The V gene is TRBV2, the J gene TRBJ1-5, with D tentatively TRBD1 (5 bases). V was pared by 6 bases and J by 1 base, with 13 bases between. The CDR3 covers 15 residues. Germline V gene data show CDR1 as SNHLY and CDR2 as FYNNEI. The CDR3 sequence is CASSPGPRSNQPQHF. In DNA form, the CDR3 reads TGTGCCAGCAGCCCAGGGCCAAGGAGCAATCAGCCCCAGCATTTT.

The chain joins TRBV7-2 to TRBJ2-2; no definite D call. With 2 bases removed from V and 2 bases from J, the gap between germline ends came to 6 bases. Germline V CDR1 and CDR2: SGHTA, FQGNSA. The CDR3 spans 14 residues. Here the CDR3 DNA reads TGTGCCAGCAGCTTACGAGTTAACACCGGGGAGCTGTTTTTT. This codes for CASSLRVNTGELFF.

This clone showed up just once. J is TRBJ1-1 and V is TRBV28, with D uncertain. The length of the CDR3 is 14 residues. Between the trimmed V and J ends, which lost 8 bases and 7 bases, there was a span of 20 bases. The germline V gene encodes CDR1 MDHEN and CDR2 SYDVKM. CDR3 amino acids: CASGVPGRLDEAFF. The CDR3 coding sequence is TGTGCCAGCGGAGTTCCTGGCCGGCTGGATGAAGCTTTCTTT.

V and J are TRBV18 and TRBJ1-5, with a weak D call TRBD1 (5 bases). The germline V and J ends were trimmed by 3 bases and 2 bases, with 14 bases remaining between them. CDR3 length equals 16 residues. The germline gives CDR1 KGHSH, CDR2 LQKENI. CDR3 coding DNA: TGTGCCAGCTCACCCCAGTCCCCGGGGGGCAATCAGCCCCAGCATTTT. As protein: CASSPQSPGGNQPQHF.

This rearrangement joins TRBV3-1 (or the pseudogene TRBV3-2) to TRBJ1-2, with D possibly TRBD1 on 5 matching bases. The CDR3 is 17 amino acids. The V gene lost 1 base and the J gene lost 2 bases, with 17 bases spanning the gap. Germline values: CDR1 LGHDT, CDR2 YNNKEL (reference sequence). CDR3 nucleotides: TGTGCCAGCAGCCAAGGAACGGTAGCAGGGAAAAACTATGGCTACACCTTC. It is translated as CASSQGTVAGKNYGYTF.

The CDR3 region is CASTPRGGGTNYGYTF. The CDR3 bases are TGTGCCAGCACCCCTAGGGGGGGCGGCACTAACTATGGCTACACCTTC. This chain uses TRBV5-4 with TRBJ1-2; tentatively, D is TRBD1 (6 bases). V was pared by 6 bases and J by 0 bases, with 18 bases between. Germline lookup yields CDR1 SGHNT and CDR2 YYREEE (reference sequence). The CDR3 length is 16 residues.

This rearrangement joins TRBV5-1 to TRBJ2-3; perhaps TRBD2 as D (6 bases). CDR1 is SGHRS, CDR2 YFSETQ, per germline. V gave up 4 bases and J gave up 3 bases, with 12 bases separating them. The CDR3 is 14 residues long. In nucleotides, the CDR3 is TGCGCCAGCAGCCCCCAGGCGGGGACAGATACGCAGTATTTT. This translates into CASSPQAGTDTQYF.

The chain combines TRBV7-6 with TRBJ1-5; 7 bases line up with TRBD1. Germline CDR1 reads SGHVS; CDR2 reads FNYEAQ. The CDR3 runs to 14 residues. Trimming at V came to 5 bases and at J to 6 bases, leaving 7 bases not matched to a gene. The CDR3: CASSPGTASQPQHF. The CDR3, as DNA: TGTGCCAGCAGCCCGGGGACAGCCAGTCAGCCCCAGCATTTT. Variable domain in full (rest from reference TRBV7-6 and TRBJ1-5): GAGVSQSPRYKVTKRGQDVALRCDPISGHVSLYWYRQALGQGPEFLTYFNYEAQQDKSGLPNDRFSAERPEGSISTLTIQRTEQRDSAMYRCASSPGTASQPQHFGDGTRLSIL.

This clone was detected a few times. The chain has TRBV7-2 and TRBJ2-2; D perhaps matches TRBD2 (5 bases). Trimming left V 1 base short and J 6 bases short, with 9 bases between. The CDR3 has 14 amino acids. The V gene's germline CDR1 is SGHTA and CDR2 FQGNSA. Here the CDR3 DNA reads TGTGCCAGCAGCTTAGGGGGAGTGGCCGGGGAGCTGTTTTTT. As protein: CASSLGGVAGELFF.

The chain is built from TRBV7-2 and TRBJ2-3, with D uncertain. The CDR3 is 13 amino acids. Germline values: CDR1 SGHTA, CDR2 FQGNSA. The V and J ends lost 7 bases and 1 base respectively, with 9 bases between them. CDR3 sequence (DNA): TGTGCCAGCACCCTCCGGGGCACAGATACGCAGTATTTT. Translation gives CASTLRGTDTQYF.

The chain employs TRBV7-9 and TRBJ1-2, with D unclear. Germline CDR1 reads SEHNR; CDR2 reads FQNEAQ (reference sequence). Trimming stripped 1 base from V and 4 bases from J, with 7 bases between. The CDR3 spans 13 residues. DNA of the CDR3: TGTGCCAGCAGCTTAGGGGCAGCCTATGGCTACACCTTC. It codes for CASSLGAAYGYTF.

The rearrangement joins TRBV7-9 to TRBJ1-4; D uncertain. This CDR3 contains 14 residues. Germline CDR1 SEHNR, CDR2 FQNEAQ (reference sequence). Trimming took off 1 base at V and 7 bases at J, with 10 bases between the two ends. The DNA for the CDR3 is TGTGCCAGCAGCTTAGGAGGAGGGTTTGAAAAACTGTTTTTT. Residues: CASSLGGGFEKLFF. The full variable domain, rest sourced from reference TRBV7-9 and TRBJ1-4, is DTGVSQNPRHKITKRGQNVTFRCDPISEHNRLYWYRQTLGQGPEFLTYFQNEAQLEKSRLLSDRFSAERPKGSFSTLEIQRTEQGDSAMYLCASSLGGGFEKLFFGSGTQLSVL.

J is TRBJ1-2 and V is TRBV10-3; the match to TRBD1 covers 7 bases. CDR3 length: 13 amino acids. The junction had 3 bases not matched to a gene; V was cut back by 2 bases and J by 6 bases. Germline-derived CDR1 and CDR2 are ENHRY and SYGVKD. The CDR3 is CAISEVGGDGYTF. Here the CDR3 DNA reads TGTGCCATCAGTGAGGTAGGGGGCGATGGCTACACCTTC.

This chain uses TRBV9 with TRBJ2-1; 12 bases match TRBD2. Looked up from germline, CDR1 is SGDLS and CDR2 is YYNGEE. This CDR3 region has 18 residues. With V trimmed by 0 bases and J by 9 bases, 13 bases remained unmatched. In nucleotides, the CDR3 is TGTGCCAGCAGCGTAGCTACACCGGCTAGCGGGGGGGCGGCTGAGCAGTTCTTC. As protein: CASSVATPASGGAAEQFF. Variable domain in full (rest from reference TRBV9 and TRBJ2-1): DSGVTQTPKHLITATGQRVTLRCSPRSGDLSVYWYQQSLDQGLQFLIQYYNGEERAKGNILERFSAQQFPDLHSELNLSSLELGDSALYFCASSVATPASGGAAEQFFGPGTRLTVL.